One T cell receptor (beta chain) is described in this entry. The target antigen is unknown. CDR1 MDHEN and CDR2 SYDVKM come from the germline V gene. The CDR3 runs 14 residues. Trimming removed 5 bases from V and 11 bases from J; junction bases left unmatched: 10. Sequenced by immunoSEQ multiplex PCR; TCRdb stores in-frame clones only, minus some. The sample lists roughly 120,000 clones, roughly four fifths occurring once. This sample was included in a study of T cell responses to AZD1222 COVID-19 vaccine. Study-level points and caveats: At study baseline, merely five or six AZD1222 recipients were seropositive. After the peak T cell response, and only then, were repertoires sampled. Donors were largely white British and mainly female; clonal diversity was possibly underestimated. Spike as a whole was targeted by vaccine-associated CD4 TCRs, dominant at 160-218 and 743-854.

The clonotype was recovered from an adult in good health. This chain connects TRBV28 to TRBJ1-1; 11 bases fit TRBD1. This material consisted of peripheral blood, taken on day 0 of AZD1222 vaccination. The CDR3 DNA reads TGTGCCAGCAGTACCAGGACAGGGGGCGGTTTTGCTTTCTTT. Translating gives CASSTRTGGGFAFF.